The entry below gives a single T cell receptor beta chain sequence along with its context. Its target is unknown. Germline V lookup: CDR1 MDHEN, CDR2 SYDVKM. V was pared by 7 bases and J by 0 bases, with 15 bases between. The CDR3 is made up of 15 amino acids. Sequenced by immunoSEQ multiplex PCR; TCRdb stores in-frame clones only, minus some. The table lists tens of thousands of clones, over 75% of them singletons. This entry belongs to a study of T cell responses to AZD1222 COVID-19 vaccine. Regarding the study as a whole: Clonal diversity was possibly underestimated, and white British individuals and females predominated among donors.

The clonotype comes from an adult in good health. Material: peripheral blood, obtained on day 0 of AZD1222 vaccination. This chain connects TRBV28 to TRBJ1-1; D ambiguous. The CDR3 DNA reads as TGTGCCAGCATCTCCCCCGGAGGCATGAACACTGAAGCTTTCTTT. Protein: CASISPGGMNTEAFF.